The 15 T cell receptor beta chains in this list originate from one sample, sequenced in a study of T cell changes during pregnancy in multiple sclerosis. Method: immunoSEQ multiplex PCR; TCRdb's copy keeps in-frame clones and lacks some. The sample consists of tens of thousands of clones, roughly nine tenths of them appearing once. Sample: peripheral blood, taken in the first trimester of pregnancy. These receptor sequences come from a female donor in good health, enrolled as a control in a pregnancy study.

The rearrangement links TRBV7-9 to TRBJ2-5; 10 nucleotides line up with TRBD1. The trim removed 5 bases at V and 4 bases at J, leaving 7 bases unmatched. Germline V CDR1 and CDR2: SEHNR, FQNEAQ (reference sequence). The CDR3 totals 15 residues. The CDR3 region is CASSPQTGGLETQYF. In DNA form, the CDR3 reads TGTGCCAGCAGCCCCCAGACAGGGGGCTTAGAGACCCAGTACTTC.

The gene calls are TRBV6-1 and TRBJ2-7; 12 nucleotides agree with TRBD2. The CDR3 length is 15 residues. In germline, CDR1 is MNHNS, CDR2 SASEGT. V was clipped by 5 bases and J by 5 bases; unmatched bases: 7. CDR3 sequence: CASSLAGGEVDEQYF. The CDR3 DNA is TGTGCCAGCAGTCTAGCGGGAGGGGAAGTCGACGAGCAGTACTTC.

For the CDR3, the DNA is TGCGCCAGCTTCCTAGCGGGAGGTCCCGGGGAGACCCAGTACTTC. Its protein is CASFLAGGPGETQYF. V gene TRBV5-1 combines with J gene TRBJ2-5; 11 bases are a match to TRBD2. The V gene's germline CDR1 is SGHRS and CDR2 YFSETQ. This CDR3 is built from 15 residues. J lost 5 bases, V lost 7 bases, and 10 bases had no gene match.

CDR3 DNA sequence: TGTGCCAGCAGCCTTTCCCCCGGCAATCAGCCCCAGCATTTT. It translates to CASSLSPGNQPQHF. The V and J genes are TRBV7-2 and TRBJ1-5; D remains ambiguous. The length of the CDR3 is 14 residues. V was clipped by 5 bases and J by 2 bases, with 10 bases between them. The germline gives CDR1 SGHTA, CDR2 FQGNSA.

The chain recombines TRBV15 with TRBJ2-7; D is ambiguous. This CDR3 has 15 amino acids. The V and J ends lost 0 bases and 0 bases respectively, with 9 bases between them. Germline-derived CDR1 and CDR2 are LNHNV and YYDKDF (reference sequence). The CDR3, as DNA: TGTGCCACCAGCAGAGATCTGGCGGACTCCTACGAGCAGTACTTC. Its protein product is CATSRDLADSYEQYF.

The chain has TRBV5-1 and TRBJ2-1; D perhaps matches TRBD2 (5 bases). V lost 6 bases and J lost 4, with 17 bases in between. The germline V gene encodes CDR1 SGHRS and CDR2 YFSETQ. The CDR3 runs 15 residues. CDR3 nucleotide sequence: TGCGCCAGCACCCCAGGTGGTAGCGCATACAATGAGCAGTTCTTC. Protein product: CASTPGGSAYNEQFF.

This clone was seen a single time. The chain links TRBV5-1 to TRBJ2-7; 7 bases are a match to TRBD2. The germline gives CDR1 SGHRS, CDR2 YFSETQ. The CDR3 has 15 residues. V lost 0 bases to trimming and J lost 3 bases; unmatched junction nucleotides: 6. The DNA for the CDR3 is TGCGCCAGCAGCTTGGTATCTAGCGGACTCTACGAGCAGTACTTC. Residues: CASSLVSSGLYEQYF.

This clone occurred once. The V gene is TRBV18, the J gene TRBJ2-5; D call uncertain. The germline V and J ends were trimmed by 1 base and 2 bases, with 11 bases remaining between them. Germline CDR1 KGHSH, CDR2 LQKENI. This CDR3 spans 15 amino acids. The DNA for the CDR3 is TGTGCCAGCTCACCACTCGATACAGAGCAAGAGACCCAGTACTTC. Encoded protein: CASSPLDTEQETQYF.

This sequence joins TRBV19 and TRBJ2-3; D might be TRBD2 (6 bases). The ends were cut back, 5 bases at V and 3 bases at J, with 24 bases in the middle. Germline values: CDR1 LNHDA, CDR2 SQIVND (reference sequence). This CDR3 comprises 18 residues. CDR3 amino acids: CASSRYRDASGGTDTQYF. Written as DNA, the CDR3 is TGTGCCAGTAGTCGTTACCGGGACGCCAGTGGGGGGACAGATACGCAGTATTTT.

CDR3 in amino acids: CASSPPGASNEKLFF. The CDR3 region has the DNA TGTGCCAGCAGCCCCCCAGGGGCCTCTAATGAAAAACTGTTTTTT. The V and J genes are TRBV6-5 and TRBJ1-4; a weak D match, TRBD1 (6 bases). The ends were cut back, 6 bases at V and 3 bases at J, with 14 bases in the middle. The CDR3 totals 15 residues. Germline lookup yields CDR1 MNHEY and CDR2 SVGAGI.

This clone showed up just once. For the CDR3, the DNA is TGTGCCAGCAGTTCCCCCCTTCTAGGGCTGTTTTTT. Protein product: CASSSPLLGLFF. The chain combines TRBV6-6 with TRBJ2-2; D call uncertain. In germline, CDR1 is MNHNY, CDR2 SVGAGI (reference sequence). Trimming removed 4 bases from V and 13 bases from J, with 13 bases in between. This CDR3 comprises 12 residues.

The count of this clone is one. The chain uses TRBV7-9 and TRBJ2-2; perhaps TRBD1 as D (6 bases). Per the germline V gene, CDR1 is SEHNR and CDR2 is FQNEAQ (reference sequence). V was shortened by 5 bases and J by 7 bases, with 11 bases between the two germline ends. The CDR3 is made up of 13 amino acids. CDR3 sequence (DNA): TGTGCCAGCAGCCGTGGACAGTTCGGGGAGCTGTTTTTT. Protein: CASSRGQFGELFF.

This rearrangement joins TRBV14 to TRBJ2-3; 7 bases line up with TRBD1. After removal of 3 bases from V and 4 bases from J, the junction contained 4 bases not matched to a gene. Germline-derived CDR1 and CDR2 are SGHDN and FVKESK. The CDR3 totals 14 residues. CDR3 region: CASSQAGGPDTQYF. The CDR3 region has the DNA TGTGCCAGCAGCCAGGCAGGGGGACCAGATACGCAGTATTTT.

The chain links TRBV19 to TRBJ1-1; D is ambiguous. With 7 bases removed from V and 1 base from J, the gap between germline ends came to 13 bases. The CDR3 totals 14 residues. Germline values: CDR1 LNHDA, CDR2 SQIVND (reference sequence). Here the CDR3 reads CASKIGEGNTEAFF. As DNA, the CDR3 is TGTGCCAGTAAAATCGGGGAGGGGAACACTGAAGCTTTCTTT.

The V gene is TRBV19, the J gene TRBJ2-1, with 8 bases matching TRBD2. This CDR3 contains 17 residues. Germline trimming cut 3 bases from V and 6 bases from J; bases unmatched to any gene: 13. Germline CDR1 is LNHDA and CDR2 is SQIVND (reference sequence). CDR3 nucleotides: TGTGCCAGTAGTATCCCCTTAGGGCGGGAGGAGGGCAATGAGCAGTTCTTC. Translated: CASSIPLGREEGNEQFF.